This TCR beta chain was observed in a study of cytomegalovirus exposure and HLA in healthy donors. V lost 2 bases to trimming and J lost 2 bases, with 22 bases between them. Germline-derived CDR1 and CDR2 are MNHNS and SASEGT. This CDR3 region has 18 residues. PCR involved 60 Vbeta and 13 Jbeta primers. Only in-frame clones appear in the TCRdb table, and some are missing; sequencing was by immunoSEQ multiplex PCR. The profile shows about 120,000 clones, 65% to 85% of them singletons. The source of this sequence is a woman between 40 and 55 years old in good health and CMV-seropositive. What was sequenced was PBMCs. This chain connects TRBV6-1 to TRBJ2-7; D is perhaps TRBD1 (6 bases). The CDR3 coding sequence is TGTGCCAGCAGTGAAAAATTAATCCGGGACACCCGAACCTACGAGCAGTACTTC. It codes for CASSEKLIRDTRTYEQYF.